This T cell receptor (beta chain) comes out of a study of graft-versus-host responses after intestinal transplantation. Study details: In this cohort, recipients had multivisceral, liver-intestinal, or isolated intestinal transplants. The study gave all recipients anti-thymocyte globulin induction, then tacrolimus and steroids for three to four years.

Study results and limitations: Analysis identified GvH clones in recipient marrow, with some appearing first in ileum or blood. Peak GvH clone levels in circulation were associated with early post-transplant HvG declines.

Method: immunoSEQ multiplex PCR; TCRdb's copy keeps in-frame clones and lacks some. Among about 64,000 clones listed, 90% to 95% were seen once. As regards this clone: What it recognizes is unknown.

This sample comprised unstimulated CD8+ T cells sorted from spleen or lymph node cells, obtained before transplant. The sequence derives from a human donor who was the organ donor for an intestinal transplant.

The CDR3 DNA reads TGTGCCAGCAGTGAAAGGGGGCTAGCGGGAACCTCCTACGAGCAGTACTTC. Translating gives CASSERGLAGTSYEQYF. The chain carries TRBV6-1 and TRBJ2-7; TRBD2 agrees at 9 bases. This CDR3 has 17 amino acids. With 2 bases clipped from V and 0 bases from J, the junction kept 8 bases outside the gene matches. The V gene's germline CDR1 is MNHNS and CDR2 SASEGT.